The next 28 T cell receptor beta chains were all read from a single sample in a study of CD8 T cells in ankylosing spondylitis. TCRdb independently ran MiXCR on the 5' RACE reads; one entry per CDR3 protein. The repertoire includes approximately 550,000 distinct CDR3 sequences, about 13% of them detected once, and under 7.5% sits in the top ten. Their target antigens are unknown. Study-level findings and limits: Seemingly characteristic of ankylosing spondylitis blood was a TCR beta motif consisting of under ten highly homologous variants.

Material: blood, either unsorted or a sorted T cell fraction (not recorded which). Receptor source: a male donor with ankylosing spondylitis.

This clonotype turned up a few times. The chain combines TRBV29-1 with TRBJ1-1; D call uncertain. The V and J ends lost 4 bases and 4 bases respectively, with 13 bases between them. This CDR3 region has 13 residues. Germline CDR1 reads SQVTM; CDR2 reads ANQGSEA. This CDR3 is CSVAQSVGTEAFF. CDR3 DNA sequence: TGCAGCGTTGCCCAGTCCGTGGGCACTGAAGCTTTCTTT.

This clonotype was counted many times. CDR3 sequence: CASSQDKPDTQYF. In DNA, the CDR3 is TGCGCCAGCAGCCAAGATAAGCCAGATACGCAGTATTTT. The V gene is TRBV4-1, the J gene TRBJ2-3; D is ambiguous. The germline V and J ends were trimmed by 0 bases and 4 bases, with 5 bases remaining between them. The CDR3 runs 13 residues. Germline V gene data show CDR1 as MGHRA and CDR2 as YSYEKL.

V usage is TRBV18 and J usage is TRBJ2-1; TRBD2 matches at 7 bases. CDR3 length equals 15 residues. Germline CDR1 and CDR2: KGHSH and LQKENI. The V gene end was trimmed by 0 bases and the J gene end by 2 bases; junction bases not matched to a gene: 1. CDR3 sequence: CASSPPLAAYNEQFF. Here the CDR3 DNA reads TGTGCCAGCTCACCACCCCTAGCGGCCTACAATGAGCAGTTCTTC.

This clonotype was seen more than once but under ten times. This chain links TRBV6-1 with TRBJ1-1; D remains ambiguous. The V end lost 4 bases, the J end lost 3 bases, and 12 bases lay between the germline ends. This CDR3 has 14 amino acids. Germline V CDR1 and CDR2: MNHNS, SASEGT. CDR3 protein: CASSVKPIDTEAFF. The CDR3, as DNA: TGTGCCAGCAGTGTCAAACCGATCGACACTGAAGCTTTCTTT.

The chain uses TRBV3-1 and TRBJ2-3; 7 bases agree with TRBD2. The CDR3 spans 12 residues. After removal of 4 bases from V and 10 bases from J, the junction contained 5 bases not matched to a gene. Germline CDR1 reads LGHDT; CDR2 reads YNNKEL (reference sequence). The CDR3: CASSRAAGAQYF. The CDR3 DNA reads TGTGCCAGCAGCCGGGCGGCGGGGGCGCAGTATTTT.

This clonotype was counted many times. The V and J genes are TRBV12-3 or TRBV12-4 and TRBJ2-7; no clear D. The CDR3 is made up of 11 amino acids. V was clipped by 1 base and J by 7 bases, with 5 bases between them. CDR3 nucleotides: TGTGCCAGCAGTTTAGTGGGGGAGCAGTACTTC. Protein product: CASSLVGEQYF.

This clonotype was found a few times. The genes are TRBV2 and TRBJ2-7; D is unclear. CDR1 is SNHLY and CDR2 is FYNNEI in the germline V gene. V was cut by 8 bases and J by 2 bases, with 16 bases left in between. CDR3 length: 14 residues. The CDR3 DNA follows: TGTGCCAGCGCGGAAGGCGGTGAGCCCTACGAGCAGTACTTC. Translated, it gives CASAEGGEPYEQYF.

This clonotype was seen a handful of times. V usage is TRBV7-8 and J usage is TRBJ2-2; D is uncertain. The germline gives CDR1 SGHVS, CDR2 FQNEAQ. The CDR3 sequence is 16 residues long. The germline V and J ends were trimmed by 2 bases and 2 bases, with 12 bases remaining between them. The CDR3 nucleotides read TGTGCCAGCAGCTTATTCCGGGCCATAAACACCGGGGAGCTGTTTTTT. It yields the protein CASSLFRAINTGELFF.

This clonotype was recorded at least ten times. The chain has TRBV12-3 or TRBV12-4 and TRBJ1-2; a weak D match, TRBD1 (5 bases). Trimming left V 2 bases short and J 8 bases short, with 12 bases between. This CDR3 is 13 amino acids long. The CDR3 DNA follows: TGTGCCAGCAGTTTAAGACAGTCCTACGGCTACACCTTC. This codes for CASSLRQSYGYTF.

There are many counts of this clonotype. The chain employs TRBV20-1 and TRBJ2-1; TRBD2 agrees at 9 bases. Unmatched junction bases numbered 8, after V lost 1 base and J lost 7 bases. The CDR3 is 15 residues long. Germline V gene sequence: CDR1 DFQATT, CDR2 SNEGSKA (reference sequence). The CDR3 protein is CSARAPASGINEQFF. The CDR3 DNA reads as TGCAGTGCTAGAGCCCCGGCTAGCGGGATAAATGAGCAGTTCTTC.

This clonotype was counted ten times or more. The CDR3 spells CASSLVLIAGEGNEQFF. For the CDR3, the DNA is TGTGCCAGCAGCTTAGTTTTGATAGCGGGAGAAGGTAATGAGCAGTTCTTC. The chain links TRBV7-9 to TRBJ2-1; 9 bases map to TRBD2. The V and J ends lost 1 base and 7 bases, in that order; junction bases with no gene match: 11. CDR3 length equals 17 residues. Germline V gene data show CDR1 as SEHNR and CDR2 as FQNEAQ (reference sequence).

The chain is built from TRBV7-8 and TRBJ2-1; D gene ambiguous. V was shortened by 4 bases and J by 5 bases, with 12 bases between the two germline ends. The germline V gene encodes CDR1 SGHVS and CDR2 FQNEAQ. The CDR3 totals 14 residues. The CDR3 loop reads CASSSEVLNNEQFF. CDR3 bases: TGTGCCAGCAGCTCAGAGGTTTTAAACAATGAGCAGTTCTTC.

The genes are TRBV30 and TRBJ2-7, with D perhaps given as TRBD1 or TRBD2 (5 bases each). Germline values: CDR1 GTSNPN, CDR2 SVGIG (reference sequence). Trimming pared 0 bases from V and 5 bases from J, leaving 14 bases between. This CDR3 spans 14 amino acids. In DNA form, the CDR3 reads TGTGCCTGGAGTGTACAGGCGGGTTGGAACGAGCAGTACTTC. Protein: CAWSVQAGWNEQYF. The whole variable domain, filled in from reference TRBV30 and TRBJ2-7, reads SQTIHQWPATLVQPVGSPLSLECTVEGTSNPNLYWYRQAAGRGLQLLFYSVGIGQISSEVPQNLSASRPQDRQFILSSKKLLLSDSGFYLCAWSVQAGWNEQYFGPGTRLTVT.

In this sample, this clonotype turned up a few times. The V gene is TRBV2, the J gene TRBJ2-5, with 11 bases identical to TRBD2. Germline V gene data show CDR1 as SNHLY and CDR2 as FYNNEI. The V segment lost 6 bases and the J segment 2 bases; nucleotides outside the gene matches: 8. CDR3 length equals 16 residues. CDR3 sequence (DNA): TGTGCCAGCAGCCTTATAGCGGGAGGGCAACAAGAGACCCAGTACTTC. Encoded protein: CASSLIAGGQQETQYF.

This clonotype was recorded many times. The chain is built from TRBV29-1 and TRBJ2-3; TRBD1 or TRBD2 may be the D gene (6 bases each). Germline lookup yields CDR1 SQVTM and CDR2 ANQGSEA. CDR3 length equals 15 residues. V dropped 3 bases and J dropped 2 bases, with 15 bases sitting between them. In DNA, the CDR3 is TGCAGCGTTGATGGGTTGGGGGGCCCCACAGATACGCAGTATTTT. It is translated as CSVDGLGGPTDTQYF.

This clonotype was recorded many times. V gene TRBV29-1 combines with J gene TRBJ1-1, with D uncertain. The germline V gene has CDR1 SQVTM and CDR2 ANQGSEA. This CDR3 has 13 amino acids. V shed 6 bases and J shed 0 bases, with 11 bases lying between them. Here the CDR3 DNA reads TGCAGCGTCAATACGAGGGTGAACACTGAAGCTTTCTTT. Translation gives CSVNTRVNTEAFF.

This clonotype was observed a handful of times. The chain combines TRBV12-3 or TRBV12-4 with TRBJ2-3, with no clear D. Deletions cut 1 base from V and 2 bases from J, with 7 bases between. The CDR3 consists of 14 residues. The CDR3 here is CASSLVGPTDTQYF. CDR3 in DNA: TGTGCCAGCAGTTTAGTTGGACCCACAGATACGCAGTATTTT.

This chain joins TRBV7-9 and TRBJ1-4; D is unresolved. Trimming removed 7 bases from V and 7 bases from J, with 10 bases in between. The CDR3 is 12 residues long. Germline CDR1 reads SEHNR; CDR2 reads FQNEAQ (reference sequence). The CDR3 DNA reads TGTGCCAGCAACGTCCCGCCTGAAAAACTGTTTTTT. It codes for CASNVPPEKLFF.

This clonotype was seen a handful of times. The chain carries TRBV20-1 and TRBJ2-5; TRBD2 agrees at 9 bases. Per germline, CDR1 DFQATT and CDR2 SNEGSKA (reference sequence). Trimming at V came to 0 bases and at J to 2 bases, leaving 4 bases not matched to a gene. This CDR3 region has 15 residues. The CDR3 loop reads CSAREPAGGQETQYF. The CDR3 nucleotides are TGCAGTGCTAGAGAGCCAGCGGGAGGACAAGAGACCCAGTACTTC.

The V and J genes are TRBV5-1 and TRBJ1-3; D unresolved. The CDR3 runs 18 residues. V was pared by 2 bases and J by 0 bases, with 18 bases between. Germline V lookup: CDR1 SGHRS, CDR2 YFSETQ. CDR3 amino acids: CASSLAPPDGNSGNTIYF. For the CDR3, the DNA is TGCGCCAGCAGCTTAGCACCCCCGGACGGAAACTCTGGAAACACCATATATTTT.

There are a few counts of this clonotype. The genes are TRBV29-1 and TRBJ2-2; 16 bases match TRBD2. With V trimmed by 6 bases and J by 2 bases, 6 bases remained unmatched. The CDR3 length is 17 residues. CDR1 and CDR2 from the germline V gene are SQVTM and ANQGSEA. CDR3 amino acids: CSVLGLAGGLNTGELFF. The CDR3 DNA sequence: TGCAGCGTACTGGGACTAGCGGGAGGGCTTAACACCGGGGAGCTGTTTTTT.

There are a few counts of this clonotype. CDR3 residues: CASSLNRGISYEQYF. Here the CDR3 DNA reads TGTGCCAGCAGCTTAAACAGGGGTATCTCGTACGAGCAGTACTTC. This sequence joins TRBV5-5 and TRBJ2-7; 7 bases line up with TRBD1. The CDR3 covers 15 residues. Unmatched junction bases numbered 9, after V lost 2 bases and J lost 4 bases. The germline V gene encodes CDR1 SGHKS and CDR2 YYEKEE (reference sequence).

The chain employs TRBV28 and TRBJ1-5, with D unresolved. Trimming took 6 bases from V and 7 from J, leaving 10 bases between them. The CDR3 runs 12 residues. Germline V gene lookup returns CDR1 MDHEN and CDR2 SYDVKM. CDR3 residues: CASREGVQPQHF. CDR3 DNA: TGTGCCAGCAGGGAGGGAGTCCAGCCCCAGCATTTT. The full variable domain, its missing parts supplied by reference TRBV28 and TRBJ1-5, is DVKVTQSSRYLVKRTGEKVFLECVQDMDHENMFWYRQDPGLGLRLIYFSYDVKMKEKGDIPEGYSVSREKKERFSLILESASTNQTSMYLCASREGVQPQHFGDGTRLSIL.

The gene calls are TRBV2 and TRBJ2-3; 8 nucleotides line up with TRBD2. Germline V gene lookup returns CDR1 SNHLY and CDR2 FYNNEI. Trimming took 8 bases from V and 2 from J; bases not matched to a gene: 6. The CDR3 length is 14 residues. This CDR3 reads CASGALAATDTQYF. As DNA, the CDR3 is TGTGCCAGCGGGGCACTAGCGGCCACAGATACGCAGTATTTT. Filled out from reference TRBV2 and TRBJ2-3, the complete variable domain reads EPEVTQTPSHQVTQMGQEVILRCVPISNHLYFYWYRQILGQKVEFLVSFYNNEISEKSEIFDDQFSVERPDGSNFTLKIRSTKLEDSAMYFCASGALAATDTQYFGPGTRLTVL.

The chain joins TRBV24-1 to TRBJ1-5, with TRBD1 as a possible D gene (5 bases). The CDR3 length is 16 residues. Germline V gene lookup returns CDR1 KGHDR and CDR2 SFDVKD. V lost 5 bases and J 6 bases, leaving 19 bases between the germline ends. The CDR3 is CATSGGSTGGGQPQHF. CDR3 bases: TGTGCCACCAGTGGCGGGTCCACAGGAGGTGGTCAGCCCCAGCATTTT.

This clonotype has a count of ten or more. The rearrangement joins TRBV4-2 to TRBJ2-3; 9 positions agree with TRBD2. The CDR3 totals 16 residues. In germline, CDR1 is LGHNA, CDR2 YNFKEQ. V shed 1 base and J 4 bases; nucleotides not matched to a gene: 6. The CDR3 sequence is CASSQGDAGGPDTQYF. The CDR3 DNA follows: TGTGCCAGCAGCCAAGGGGATGCGGGAGGGCCAGATACGCAGTATTTT.

The chain combines TRBV12-3 or TRBV12-4 with TRBJ2-7; 15 nucleotides line up with TRBD2. The trim removed 4 bases at V and 3 bases at J, leaving 4 bases unmatched. The CDR3 covers 16 residues. The CDR3: CASSWTSGRGYYEQYF. In nucleotides, the CDR3 is TGTGCCAGCAGTTGGACTAGCGGGAGGGGTTACTACGAGCAGTACTTC.

The genes are TRBV6-1 and TRBJ1-1; D is undetermined. The germline CDR1 and CDR2 sequences are MNHNS and SASEGT. The V end was cut by 2 bases, the J end by 3 bases, with 4 bases between. The CDR3 contains 12 residues. The CDR3 reads CASSERYTEAFF. In DNA form, the CDR3 reads TGTGCCAGCAGTGAACGGTACACTGAAGCTTTCTTT.